This T cell receptor beta chain was obtained from a study of beta chain features in type 1 diabetes. Overall study findings and caveats: Shortening of TCRB CDR3s, moderate but significant, appeared in all four CD4+ subsets of Type 1 diabetes patients.

Isolated RNA was reverse transcribed in full, so expressed TCRB transcripts were sequenced. Clones were sequenced by immunoSEQ multiplex PCR, and TCRdb holds only the in-frame ones, with some missing. The sample shows about 340,000 clones, roughly 13% of them seen only once. This CDR3 is built from 16 residues. Germline V gives CDR1 KGHSH, CDR2 LQKENI. Remarks on this clone: Its antigen is currently unknown. Its ends do not fully match the called genes, so a read error is possible.

The J gene is TRBJ2-1, the V gene TRBV18; TRBD2 matches at 8 bases. The receptor was isolated from a woman between 18 and 29 years old with type 1 diabetes. The sample comprised naive CD4+ T cells from blood. The CDR3 reads CASSPLPRGELNEQFF. CDR3 bases: TGTGCCAGCTCCCCACTCCCGCGGGGGGAGCTGAATGAGCAGTTCTTC.